The entry below describes one TCR beta chain. Which antigen it targets is not known. Per-base quality was not reported, and no clone a single base away is much larger than it. Using the deep immunoSEQ assay, multiplex PCR amplified TCR CDR3 regions from genomic DNA. Extracted genomic DNA from each cell subset was spread evenly across all wells of several immunoSEQ 96-well plates, with each plate serving as a replicate. For sorted subsets, approximately 190 ng of genomic DNA, equivalent to around 30,000 T cell genomes, went into each replicate PCR. Purified libraries were quantified with a Qubit 3.0 fluorometer, sized on a Bioanalyzer 2100, and re-quantified with the KAPA Library Quantification kit. Each immunoSEQ 96-well plate was sequenced on its own single-read 150-cycle Illumina NextSeq 550 flow cell. As for the original processing: Because the immunoSEQ output held only junctional sequences and lacked quality scores, the filtering could not match the filtering applied to full-length reads. Sequences were annotated with PyIR, a Python wrapper for IgBLAST v1.9, and V/J genes and CDR3 were assigned using IMGT germline references. Reads were removed for weak V/J assignments (E-value above 1e-6), missing CDR3, stop codons, out-of-frame junctions, or ambiguous translated residues. V3J clonotypes were defined as sequences sharing the same inferred V gene, J gene, and CDR3 amino acid sequence. Percentage overlap between repertoires was computed as shared unique clonotypes divided by the size of the smaller repertoire. Repertoire richness was assessed with RTK rarefaction, the Chao1 estimator, and Recon v2.1 estimates of unobserved clonotypes. Generation probabilities were computed with OLGA for all TCRbeta clonotypes obtained by the gDNA method from a few donors. The table was pulled from immuneACCESS by TCRdb, which kept in-frame rearrangements only. Such tables lose some clones; where checked, under half of the loss comes from unresolved V genes, and the rest has no known cause. The V and J calls and clone size come from that table; D and trimming were worked out from the DNA. In all, the sample holds some 1 million clones, and under 80% of those were seen once. The ten largest clones capture less than 1.5% of the sample.

In the germline V gene, CDR1 corresponds to SGHVS and CDR2 to FNYEAQ. The CDR3 runs 21 residues from the cysteine to the phenylalanine. Kept here is only the CDR3 DNA, which spans 63 bases and is read in frame from base 1. After removal of 1 base from V and 0 bases from J, the junction retains 17 bases not matched to a gene. Donors were healthy HIV-negative adults with no recently reported acute infections or vaccinations. All donors were Caucasian adults living in Nashville, Tennessee, USA. Magnetic negative selection was used to enrich CD4+ T cells, after which naive cells were positively selected on CD45RA and the negative fraction became the memory subset. Blood was obtained by leukapheresis, after which PBMCs were separated by Ficoll-Histopaque density gradient centrifugation and cryopreserved in liquid nitrogen vapor phase. Purity and quantity of every magnetically sorted T cell population were checked by analytical flow cytometry. From each sorted fraction, genomic DNA was isolated and quantified by UV absorbance on a Nanodrop 2000c.

The data are from a study of shared clonotypes between healthy human individuals (TCRdb year 2020). For context, the study as a whole: The cohort included three men and a couple of women between 18 and 49 years of age. Per donor, leukapheresis produced somewhere between about 0.94 and 9.5 billion PBMCs. Blood TCR repertoires of about 5 healthy adults were deeply sequenced to estimate repertoire size and the extent of clonotype sharing between individuals. To increase sequencing depth and limit assay-specific biases, different laboratories used diverse techniques to prepare libraries and sequence TCR repertoires. For each donor, three plates each were used for CD4 naive and CD4 memory, two plates were used for CD8 naive, and one plate was used for CD8 memory. Study-level results and caveats: Sharing across a handful of donors was observed for around 5% of naive CD4, about 4% of naive CD8, about 2.3% of memory CD4, and 0.4% of memory CD8 clonotypes. Compared with non-shared clonotypes, the clonotypes found in all four sorted-subset donors had higher generation probabilities. Estimated clonotype richness was generally larger for naive than for memory subsets. Even with the large sequencing depth, rarefaction of the sorted-subset datasets indicated that sequencing was incomplete. Because the study included only a small number of donors, the genetic and exposure-history diversity represented was limited. Pairwise subsampling led to the expectation that sequencing depth would affect the degree of clonotype sharing among donors. Sampling was restricted to blood, and TCR repertoires in tissues likely differ from the TCR repertoires found in blood.

This sequence originates from a man between 18 and 35 years old in good health. The sequenced material came from memory CD4+ T cells sorted from blood. Taken with the paper, the label for cell subset or site translates to: CD45RA-negative fraction. The chain employs TRBV7-6 and TRBJ1-3, with 8 bases aligning to TRBD1. The bases are TGTGCCAGCAGCTTAGTTTATATCGGACAGGGTTCGGTGGACTCTGGAAACACCATATATTTT. This yields the protein CASSLVYIGQGSVDSGNTIYF.